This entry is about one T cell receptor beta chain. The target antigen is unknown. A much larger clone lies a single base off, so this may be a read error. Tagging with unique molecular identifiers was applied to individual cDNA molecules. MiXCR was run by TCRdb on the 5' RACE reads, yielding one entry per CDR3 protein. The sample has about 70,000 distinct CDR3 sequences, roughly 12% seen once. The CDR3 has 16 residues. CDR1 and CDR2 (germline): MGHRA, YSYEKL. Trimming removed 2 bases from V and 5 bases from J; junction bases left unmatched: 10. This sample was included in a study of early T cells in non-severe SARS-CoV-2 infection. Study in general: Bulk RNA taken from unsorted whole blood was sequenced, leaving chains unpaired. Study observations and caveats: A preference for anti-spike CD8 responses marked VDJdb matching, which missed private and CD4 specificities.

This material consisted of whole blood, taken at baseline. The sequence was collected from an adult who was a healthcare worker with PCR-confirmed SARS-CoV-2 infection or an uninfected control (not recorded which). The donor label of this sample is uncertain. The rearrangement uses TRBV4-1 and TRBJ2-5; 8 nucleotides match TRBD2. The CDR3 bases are TGCGCCAGCAGCCAATTGGGACTAGTTTGGTCGGAGACCCAGTACTTC. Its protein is CASSQLGLVWSETQYF.